The 8 T cell receptor beta chains below were found in one sample sequenced in a study of tumor-infiltrating lymphocytes in primary liver carcinoma. Unsorted whole blood supplied the blood RNA, and germline DNA was isolated too. Priming with a constant-region primer yielded TCR beta cDNA from about 500 ng total RNA. Researchers made the TCR beta libraries by running three nested multiplex PCR rounds with slightly modified ARM-PCR. The first two PCR rounds, nine to ten cycles each, used TRBV1-TRBV30 forward primers and a C-beta reverse primer. A single record per CDR3 protein comes from TCRdb applying MiXCR to the multiplex PCR reads. The sample includes about 320,000 distinct CDR3 sequences, about 62% of them seen just once. The sequenced sample was peripheral blood. These receptor sequences come from a man in his forties with primary liver carcinoma and hepatitis B virus infection.

With respect to this clonotype: Being one base from a much bigger clone, this may be a read error. The chain uses TRBV6-1 and TRBJ2-1, with unresolved D. V dropped 8 bases and J dropped 7 bases, with 18 bases sitting between them. The CDR3 runs 14 residues. The germline V gene has CDR1 MNHNS and CDR2 SASEGT. CDR3 residues: CASCGPPFGNEQFF. The CDR3 coding sequence is TGTGCCAGCTGCGGACCCCCTTTCGGGAATGAGCAGTTCTTC.

Of note for this clonotype: A read error may be the cause here, since a much bigger clone is one base away. The rearrangement joins TRBV5-1 to TRBJ1-1; 9 bases align to TRBD1. Germline V lookup: CDR1 SGHRS, CDR2 YFSETQ. The CDR3 sequence is 15 residues long. CDR3 sequence: CANSVQGAGDTEAFF. CDR3 DNA sequence: TGCGCCAACAGCGTACAGGGGGCCGGTGACACTGAAGCTTTCTTT.

This clonotype has a single count. This clone may be a read error of a much larger clone one base away. V and J are TRBV12-3 or TRBV12-4 and TRBJ2-5; D might be TRBD2 (6 bases). Trimming took 5 bases from V and 0 from J, leaving 13 bases between them. This CDR3 spans 15 amino acids. The CDR3 DNA is TGTGCCAGCAGTATGTCCCGCGGGAACCAAGAGACCCAGTACTTC. This sequence encodes CASSMSRGNQETQYF.

Note on this clonotype: At one of its ends the junction is not consistent with the germline gene, which may arise from a read error. The chain employs TRBV11-3 and TRBJ2-2, with 9 nucleotides matching TRBD1. This CDR3 is built from 15 residues. CDR1 and CDR2 (germline): SGHNT, YENEEA. CDR3 bases: TGTGCCAGCAGCAACTCCGGACAGGGGACCGGGGAGCTATTTTTT. Its translation is CASSNSGQGTGELFF.

The chain uses TRBV5-4 and TRBJ1-5; 10 bases fit TRBD1. V lost 6 bases, J lost 6 bases, and 3 bases stayed unmatched. The length of the CDR3 is 13 residues. Germline-derived CDR1 and CDR2 are SGHNT and YYREEE (reference sequence). CDR3 DNA sequence: TGTGCCAGCATCTGGGACAGGGGTCAGCCCCAGCATTTT. This sequence encodes CASIWDRGQPQHF.

The chain joins TRBV5-1 to TRBJ2-7, with D unclear. Germline V lookup: CDR1 SGHRS, CDR2 YFSETQ. The CDR3 runs to 17 residues. Trimming removed 0 bases from V and 5 bases from J, with 21 bases in between. DNA of the CDR3: TGCGCCAGCAGCTTGGCCGCCTTAACTTTCCCTCCCGACGAGCAGTACTTC. Translated: CASSLAALTFPPDEQYF. Full variable domain (missing parts from reference TRBV5-1 and TRBJ2-7): KAGVTQTPRYLIKTRGQQVTLSCSPISGHRSVSWYQQTPGQGLQFLFEYFSETQRNKGNFPGRFSGRQFSNSRSEMNVSTLELGDSALYLCASSLAALTFPPDEQYFGPGTRLTVT.

The chain is built from TRBV29-1 and TRBJ1-1, with D perhaps TRBD1 (6 bases). The CDR3 covers 15 residues. Germline CDR1 SQVTM, CDR2 ANQGSEA. CDR3 sequence: CSAGIGGASNTEAFF. CDR3 nucleotide sequence: TGCAGTGCCGGGATAGGGGGGGCGTCGAACACTGAAGCTTTCTTT.

This chain uses TRBV4-1 with TRBJ1-5, with no clear D. Germline lookup yields CDR1 MGHRA and CDR2 YSYEKL. The CDR3 spans 16 residues. Between the trimmed V and J ends, which lost 1 base and 6 bases, there was a span of 16 bases. The CDR3 protein is CASSQVDLGEGQPQHF. The CDR3 DNA sequence: TGCGCCAGCAGCCAAGTGGACTTGGGAGAAGGTCAGCCCCAGCATTTT.